Sequencing of this T cell receptor (beta chain) was carried out in a study of neurological immune-mediated disorders. This clonotype was observed at least ten times. In TCRdb, the 5' RACE reads were re-called with MiXCR into one record per CDR3 protein. This table has around 28,000 distinct CDR3 sequences, 2% to 3% appearing once. The CDR3 runs 15 residues. Trimming at V came to 8 bases and at J to 2 bases, leaving 7 bases not matched to a gene. From germline, CDR1 is MNHEY and CDR2 SVGAGI. The sequenced material came from PBMCs. The chain carries TRBV6-5 and TRBJ2-4; 9 nucleotides align to TRBD1. The clonotype was recovered from a woman aged 45-60 years with multiple sclerosis. CDR3 protein: CASGPGTGTKNIQYF. The CDR3 bases are TGTGCCAGCGGTCCCGGGACAGGGACCAAAAACATTCAGTACTTC.